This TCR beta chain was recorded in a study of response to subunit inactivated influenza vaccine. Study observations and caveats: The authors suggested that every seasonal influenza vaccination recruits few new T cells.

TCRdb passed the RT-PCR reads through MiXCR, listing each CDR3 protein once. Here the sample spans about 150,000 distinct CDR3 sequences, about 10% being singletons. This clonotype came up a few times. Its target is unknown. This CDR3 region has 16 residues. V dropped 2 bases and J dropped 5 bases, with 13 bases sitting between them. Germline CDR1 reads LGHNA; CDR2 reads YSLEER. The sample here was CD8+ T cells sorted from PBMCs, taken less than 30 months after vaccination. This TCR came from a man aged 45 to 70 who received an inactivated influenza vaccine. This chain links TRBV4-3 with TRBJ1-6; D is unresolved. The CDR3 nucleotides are TGCGCCAGCAGCCAACAACCCGCGGGAAATAATTCACCCCTCCACTTT. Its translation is CASSQQPAGNNSPLHF.